Below, 5 T cell receptor beta chains from the same sample are listed, as sequenced in a study of blood T cell repertoires in COVID-19. The table came from immunoSEQ multiplex PCR; TCRdb's copy has only in-frame clones and leaves some out. The sample contains a few hundred thousand clones, about 86% of which appear only once. Sequenced sample: peripheral blood. These receptors all stem from a man in his 60s with acute or convalescent COVID-19.

The rearrangement joins TRBV7-6 to TRBJ1-2; TRBD1 matches at 8 bases. The J segment lost 7 bases and the V segment lost 4 bases, leaving 2 bases of the junction unmatched. The germline V gene encodes CDR1 SGHVS and CDR2 FNYEAQ. The CDR3 is 12 amino acids. This CDR3 is CASSSQGAGYTF. The CDR3 nucleotides read TGTGCCAGCAGCTCCCAGGGGGCTGGCTACACCTTC.

The sample holds a few counts of this clone. The CDR3 nucleotides read TGCGCCAGCACCCCCGGGGGTCGGAACACCGGGGAGCTGTTTTTT. Translated, it gives CASTPGGRNTGELFF. The rearrangement links TRBV5-1 to TRBJ2-2; a weak D match, TRBD2 (6 bases). Germline-derived CDR1 and CDR2 are SGHRS and YFSETQ. The CDR3 loop spans 15 amino acids. The germline V and J ends were trimmed by 6 bases and 1 base, with 13 bases remaining between them.

The chain couples TRBV20-1 to TRBJ1-5, with 8 bases that match TRBD1. Trimming removed 3 bases from V and 5 bases from J; junction bases left unmatched: 9. This CDR3 comprises 15 residues. The germline gives CDR1 DFQATT, CDR2 SNEGSKA (reference sequence). In DNA, the CDR3 is TGCAGTGCTAGTGGGTACCGGGACAGGCATCAGCCCCAGCATTTT. Amino acid sequence: CSASGYRDRHQPQHF.

This clone was detected only a few times. Written as DNA, the CDR3 is TGTGCCAGCAGCTTAGATGTGACTAGCGGCATTGCCAAAAACATTCAGTACTTC. This translates into CASSLDVTSGIAKNIQYF. The chain joins TRBV7-2 to TRBJ2-4; 9 bases map to TRBD2. Germline V gene lookup returns CDR1 SGHTA and CDR2 FQGNSA. The V and J ends lost 1 base and 1 base, in that order; junction bases with no gene match: 8. The CDR3 runs to 18 residues.

This sequence joins TRBV7-2 and TRBJ2-1; D possibly corresponds to TRBD1 (7 bases). Germline V gene lookup returns CDR1 SGHTA and CDR2 FQGNSA. The CDR3 is 15 amino acids. The V and J ends lost 5 bases and 3 bases respectively, with 14 bases between them. CDR3 in amino acids: CASSLQGGLYNEQFF. The DNA of the CDR3 is TGTGCCAGCAGCCTTCAGGGGGGCCTCTACAATGAGCAGTTCTTC.